The sequence of this T cell receptor beta chain was determined in a study of CD4+ T cells in melanoma. Study results and limitations: Reportedly, melanoma neoantigen-specific CD4+ T cells showed varied differentiation states. CD8+ T cell, macrophage and B cell function reportedly correlated with neoantigen-specific CD4+ T cells.

The method was immunoSEQ multiplex PCR; TCRdb's version includes in-frame clones alone and lacks a portion of them. The table has around 130,000 clones, around 90% seen once. In the case of this clone: The antigen remains undetermined.

Germline lookup yields CDR1 SNHLY and CDR2 FYNNEI. CDR3 length: 13 amino acids. Trimming stripped 6 bases from V and 2 bases from J, with 9 bases between. The TCR originated in a human donor with melanoma. V gene TRBV2 combines with J gene TRBJ2-3; tentative D call: TRBD2 (6 bases). In DNA form, the CDR3 reads TGTGCCAGCAGACGGAGGGACACAGATACGCAGTATTTT. It encodes CASRRRDTDTQYF.